This T cell receptor beta chain was identified in a study of cytomegalovirus exposure and HLA in healthy donors. General observations from the study: Both high specificity and high sensitivity reportedly marked the classifier's diagnosis of cytomegalovirus status. Earlier analysis found most TCR beta V segments productive about 87% or about 30% of the time. When the data were analyzed later, several of the most significant clusters appeared to be linked to common viral pathogens. At a 0.05 false discovery rate, a later analysis found 18,000 or so TCR beta sequences to be associated with HLA alleles.

Points on this clone: Antigen: not known.

The PCR ran on 60 Vbeta and 13 Jbeta primers. Data came from immunoSEQ multiplex PCR; TCRdb stores just in-frame clones and leaves some out. The data contain 130,000 to 150,000 clones, about 75% of them singletons. This CDR3 is built from 14 residues. Germline-derived CDR1 and CDR2 are SGHRS and YFSETQ. Trimming cost V 3 bases and J 5 bases; bases outside gene matches: 6. This receptor was identified in a woman in her thirties in good health and CMV-seronegative. V and J are TRBV5-1 and TRBJ2-7; 9 nucleotides agree with TRBD1. Sequenced: PBMCs. The CDR3 loop reads CASSSGQGSDEQYF. The CDR3 nucleotides are TGCGCCAGCAGCTCGGGACAGGGATCGGACGAGCAGTACTTC.